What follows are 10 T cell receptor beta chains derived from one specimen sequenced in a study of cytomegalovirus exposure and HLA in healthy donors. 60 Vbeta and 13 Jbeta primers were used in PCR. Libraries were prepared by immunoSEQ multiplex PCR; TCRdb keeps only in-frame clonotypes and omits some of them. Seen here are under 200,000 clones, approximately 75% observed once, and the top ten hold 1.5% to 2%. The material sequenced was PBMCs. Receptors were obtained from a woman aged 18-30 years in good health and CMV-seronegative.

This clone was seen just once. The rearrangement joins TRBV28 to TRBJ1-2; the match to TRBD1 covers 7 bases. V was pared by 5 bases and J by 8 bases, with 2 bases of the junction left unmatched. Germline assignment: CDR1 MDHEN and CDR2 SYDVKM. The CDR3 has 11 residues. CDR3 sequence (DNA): TGTGCCAGCAGTCAGACAGGGGGCTACACCTTC. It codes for CASSQTGGYTF.

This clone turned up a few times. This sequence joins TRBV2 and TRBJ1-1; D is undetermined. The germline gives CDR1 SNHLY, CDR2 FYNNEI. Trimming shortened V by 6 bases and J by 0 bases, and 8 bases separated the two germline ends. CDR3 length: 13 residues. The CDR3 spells CASRTQVNTEAFF. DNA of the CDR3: TGTGCCAGCAGAACGCAGGTGAACACTGAAGCTTTCTTT.

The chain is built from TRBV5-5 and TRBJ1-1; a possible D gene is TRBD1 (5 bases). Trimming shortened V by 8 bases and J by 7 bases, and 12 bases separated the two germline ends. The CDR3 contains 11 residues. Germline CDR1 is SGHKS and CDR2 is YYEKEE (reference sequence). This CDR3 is CASSQGREAFF. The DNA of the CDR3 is TGTGCCAGTTCGCAGGGTCGTGAAGCTTTCTTT.

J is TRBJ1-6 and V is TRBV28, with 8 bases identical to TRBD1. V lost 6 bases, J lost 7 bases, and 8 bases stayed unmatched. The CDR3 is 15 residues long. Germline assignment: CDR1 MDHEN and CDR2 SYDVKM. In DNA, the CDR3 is TGTGCCAGCAGCTCTCGGACAGGGAGCAATTCACCCCTCCACTTT. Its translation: CASSSRTGSNSPLHF.

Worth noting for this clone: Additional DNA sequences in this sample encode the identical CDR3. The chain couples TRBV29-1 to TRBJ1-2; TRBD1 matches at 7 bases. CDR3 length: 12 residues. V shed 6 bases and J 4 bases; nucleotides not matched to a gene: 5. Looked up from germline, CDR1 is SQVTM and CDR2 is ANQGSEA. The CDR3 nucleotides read TGCAGCGTGGGGGGACAGCTCTATGGCTACACCTTC. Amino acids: CSVGGQLYGYTF.

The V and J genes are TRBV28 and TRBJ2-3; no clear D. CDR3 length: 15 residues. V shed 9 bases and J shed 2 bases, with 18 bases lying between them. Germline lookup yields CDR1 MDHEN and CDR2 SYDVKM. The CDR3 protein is CARPGLATHTDTQYF. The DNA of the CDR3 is TGTGCCAGGCCGGGTCTGGCCACGCACACAGATACGCAGTATTTT.

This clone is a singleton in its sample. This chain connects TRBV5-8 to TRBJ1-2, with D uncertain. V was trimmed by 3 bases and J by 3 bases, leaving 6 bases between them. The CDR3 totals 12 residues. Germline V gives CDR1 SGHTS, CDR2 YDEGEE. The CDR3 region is CASSSQDYGYTF. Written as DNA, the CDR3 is TGTGCCAGCAGCTCCCAGGACTATGGCTACACCTTC.

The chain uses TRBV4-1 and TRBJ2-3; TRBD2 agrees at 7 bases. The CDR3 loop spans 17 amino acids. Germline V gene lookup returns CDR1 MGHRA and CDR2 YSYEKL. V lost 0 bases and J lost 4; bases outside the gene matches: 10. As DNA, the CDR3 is TGCGCCAGCAGCCAAGAGAACGACCGGGAGGCCCCAGATACGCAGTATTTT. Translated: CASSQENDREAPDTQYF.

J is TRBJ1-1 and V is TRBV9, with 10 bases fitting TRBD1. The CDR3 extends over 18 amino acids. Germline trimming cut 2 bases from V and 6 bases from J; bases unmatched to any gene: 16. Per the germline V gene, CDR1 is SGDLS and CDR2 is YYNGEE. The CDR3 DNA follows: TGTGCCAGCAGCGTTGGTCCGGGACAGGGGACTGCAATCTCTGAAGCTTTCTTT. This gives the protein CASSVGPGQGTAISEAFF.

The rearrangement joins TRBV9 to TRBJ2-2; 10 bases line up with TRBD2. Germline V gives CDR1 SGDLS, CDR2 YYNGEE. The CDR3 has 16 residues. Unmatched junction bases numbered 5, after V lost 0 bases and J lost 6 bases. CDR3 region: CASSVAPSGGPGELFF. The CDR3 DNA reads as TGTGCCAGCAGCGTAGCCCCTAGCGGGGGACCCGGGGAGCTGTTTTTT.